This T cell receptor beta chain is from a study of CD8+CD57+ T cells in acquired aplastic anemia. About the research overall: The study obtained an average of roughly 3 ug of DNA from sorted CD4+ and CD8+ cells.

Both TCR beta VDJ combination and CDR3 sequence profiling were carried out. Genomic DNA was the template for this profiling. From the reads, TCRdb called clonotypes with MiXCR, one entry per CDR3 protein. Of more than 150,000 distinct CDR3 sequences listed, less than 50% are singletons. Germline CDR1 and CDR2: SGHTA and FQGNSA. With 2 bases clipped from V and 6 bases from J, the junction kept 13 bases outside the gene matches. The CDR3 has 16 residues. Patients sequenced had flow cytometry evidence of CD8+CD57+ cell expansion. Each of the patients presented with severe acquired aplastic anemia. The sample holds many counts of this clonotype.

V is TRBV7-2 and J is TRBJ2-7; 7 nucleotides align to TRBD1. The receptor comes from a human donor with aplastic anemia. Sample: sorted CD4+, CD8+, or CD8+CD57+ T cells (not recorded which) from PBMCs. CDR3 sequence: CASSLMSWDSVSEQYF. In DNA, the CDR3 is TGTGCCAGCAGCTTAATGTCTTGGGACAGCGTTAGCGAGCAGTACTTC.